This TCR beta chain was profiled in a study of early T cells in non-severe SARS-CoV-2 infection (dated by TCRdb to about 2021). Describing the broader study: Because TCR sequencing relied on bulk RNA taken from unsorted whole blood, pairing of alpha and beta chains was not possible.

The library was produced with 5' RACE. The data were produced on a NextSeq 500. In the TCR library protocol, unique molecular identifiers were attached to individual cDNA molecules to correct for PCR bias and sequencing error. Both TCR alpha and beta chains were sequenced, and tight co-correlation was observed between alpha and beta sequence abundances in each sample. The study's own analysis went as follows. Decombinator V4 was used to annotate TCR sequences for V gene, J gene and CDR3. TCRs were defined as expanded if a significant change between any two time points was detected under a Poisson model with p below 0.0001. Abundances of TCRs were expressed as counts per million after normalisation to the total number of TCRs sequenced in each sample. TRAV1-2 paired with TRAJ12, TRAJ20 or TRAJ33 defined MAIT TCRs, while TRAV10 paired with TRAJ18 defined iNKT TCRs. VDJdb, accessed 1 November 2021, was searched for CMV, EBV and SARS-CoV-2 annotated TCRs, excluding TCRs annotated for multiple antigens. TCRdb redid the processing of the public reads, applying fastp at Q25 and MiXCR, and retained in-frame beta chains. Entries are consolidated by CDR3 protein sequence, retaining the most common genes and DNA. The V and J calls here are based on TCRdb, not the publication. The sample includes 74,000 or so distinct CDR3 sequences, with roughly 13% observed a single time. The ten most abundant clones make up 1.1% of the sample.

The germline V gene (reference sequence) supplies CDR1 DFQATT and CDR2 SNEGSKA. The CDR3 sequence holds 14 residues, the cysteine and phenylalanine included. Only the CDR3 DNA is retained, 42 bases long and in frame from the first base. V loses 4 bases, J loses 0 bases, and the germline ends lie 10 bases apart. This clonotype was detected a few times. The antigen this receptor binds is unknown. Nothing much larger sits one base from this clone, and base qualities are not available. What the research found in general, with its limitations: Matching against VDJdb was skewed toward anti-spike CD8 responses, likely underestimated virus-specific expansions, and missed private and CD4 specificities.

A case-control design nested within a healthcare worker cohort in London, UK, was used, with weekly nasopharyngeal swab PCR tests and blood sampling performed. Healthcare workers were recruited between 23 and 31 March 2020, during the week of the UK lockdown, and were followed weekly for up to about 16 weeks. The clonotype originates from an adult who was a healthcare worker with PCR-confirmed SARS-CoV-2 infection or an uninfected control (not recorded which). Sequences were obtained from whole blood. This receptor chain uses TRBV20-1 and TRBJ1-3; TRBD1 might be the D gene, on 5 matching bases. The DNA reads TGCAGTGCTATAGACAGCCTCTCTGGAAACACCATATATTTT. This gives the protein CSAIDSLSGNTIYF.